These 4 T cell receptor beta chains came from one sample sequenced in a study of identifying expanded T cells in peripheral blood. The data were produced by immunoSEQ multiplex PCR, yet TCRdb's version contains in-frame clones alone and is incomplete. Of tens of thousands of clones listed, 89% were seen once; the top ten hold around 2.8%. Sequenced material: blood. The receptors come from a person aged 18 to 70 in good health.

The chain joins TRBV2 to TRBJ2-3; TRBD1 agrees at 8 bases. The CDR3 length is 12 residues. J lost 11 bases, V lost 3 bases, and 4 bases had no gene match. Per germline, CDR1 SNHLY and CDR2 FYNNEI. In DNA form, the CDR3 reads TGTGCCAGCAGTGAGGGACAGGAACGGCAGTATTTT. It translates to CASSEGQERQYF.

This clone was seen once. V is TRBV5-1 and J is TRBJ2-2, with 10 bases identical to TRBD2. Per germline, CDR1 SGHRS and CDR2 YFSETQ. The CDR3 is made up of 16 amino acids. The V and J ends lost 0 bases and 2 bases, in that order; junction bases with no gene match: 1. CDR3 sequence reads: CASSLASGSNTGELFF. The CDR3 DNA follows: TGCGCCAGCAGCTTGGCTAGCGGGAGCAACACCGGGGAGCTGTTTTTT.

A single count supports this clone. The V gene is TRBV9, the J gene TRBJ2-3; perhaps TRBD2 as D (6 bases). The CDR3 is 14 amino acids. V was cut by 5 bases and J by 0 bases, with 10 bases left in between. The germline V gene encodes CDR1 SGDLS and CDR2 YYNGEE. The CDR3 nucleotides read TGTGCCAGCAGTGCGGGACTCAGCACAGATACGCAGTATTTT. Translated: CASSAGLSTDTQYF.

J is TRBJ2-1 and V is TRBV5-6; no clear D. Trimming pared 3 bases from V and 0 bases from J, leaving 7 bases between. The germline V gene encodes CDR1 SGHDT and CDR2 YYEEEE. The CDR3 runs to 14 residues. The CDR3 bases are TGTGCCAGCAGCTGGGGTATCTCCTACAATGAGCAGTTCTTC. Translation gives CASSWGISYNEQFF.